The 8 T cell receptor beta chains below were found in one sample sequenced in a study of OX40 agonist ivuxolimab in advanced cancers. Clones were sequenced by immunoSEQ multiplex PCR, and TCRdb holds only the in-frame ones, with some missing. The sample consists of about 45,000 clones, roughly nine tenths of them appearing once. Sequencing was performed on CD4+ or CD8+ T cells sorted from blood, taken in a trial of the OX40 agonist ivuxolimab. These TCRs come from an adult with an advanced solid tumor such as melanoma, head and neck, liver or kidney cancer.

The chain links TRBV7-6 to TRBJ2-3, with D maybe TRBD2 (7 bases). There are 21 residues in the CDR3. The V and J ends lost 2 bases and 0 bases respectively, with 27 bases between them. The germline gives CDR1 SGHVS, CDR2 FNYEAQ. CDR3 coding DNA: TGTGCCAGCAGCTTAATCCAGGAGTGGGCGGCGGGGGCATCTAGCACAGATACGCAGTATTTT. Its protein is CASSLIQEWAAGASSTDTQYF.

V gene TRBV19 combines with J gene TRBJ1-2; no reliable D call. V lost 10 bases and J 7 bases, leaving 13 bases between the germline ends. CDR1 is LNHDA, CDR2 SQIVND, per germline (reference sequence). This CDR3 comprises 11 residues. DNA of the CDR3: TGTGCCACCCAGGTCTCTTCTGGCTACACCTTC. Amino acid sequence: CATQVSSGYTF.

This CDR3 is CARPRGAPDSPLHF. CDR3 in DNA: TGTGCCCGCCCCCGTGGAGCGCCTGATTCACCCCTCCACTTT. The V and J genes are TRBV7-2 and TRBJ1-6, with unresolved D. Germline CDR1 is SGHTA and CDR2 is FQGNSA. This CDR3 contains 14 residues. V was pared by 11 bases and J by 8 bases, with 19 bases between.

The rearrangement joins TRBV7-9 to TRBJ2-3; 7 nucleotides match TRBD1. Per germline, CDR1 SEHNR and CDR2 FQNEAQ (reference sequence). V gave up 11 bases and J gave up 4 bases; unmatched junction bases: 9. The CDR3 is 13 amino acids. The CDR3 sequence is CAADDRDPDTQYF. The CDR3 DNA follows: TGTGCCGCGGACGACAGGGATCCAGATACGCAGTATTTT.

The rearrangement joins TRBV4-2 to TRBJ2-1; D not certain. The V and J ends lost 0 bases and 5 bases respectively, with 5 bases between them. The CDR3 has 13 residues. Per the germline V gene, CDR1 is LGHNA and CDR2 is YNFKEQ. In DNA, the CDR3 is TGTGCCAGCAGCCAAGAGGCAGACAATGAGCAGTTCTTC. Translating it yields CASSQEADNEQFF.

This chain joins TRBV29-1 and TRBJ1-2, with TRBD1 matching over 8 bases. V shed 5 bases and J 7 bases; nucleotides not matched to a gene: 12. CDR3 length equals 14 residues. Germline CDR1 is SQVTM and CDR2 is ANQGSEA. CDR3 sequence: CSVFPPGTGSGYTF. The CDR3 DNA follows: TGCAGCGTTTTCCCACCGGGGACAGGATCTGGCTACACCTTC.

The CDR3 sequence is CASSLARLGYGTEAFF. The CDR3 nucleotides read TGTGCCAGCAGCTTAGCGCGATTGGGGTACGGGACTGAAGCTTTCTTT. This chain uses TRBV7-6 with TRBJ1-1, with D uncertain. V was trimmed by 0 bases and J by 5 bases, leaving 16 bases between them. The CDR3 has 16 amino acids. Germline CDR1 reads SGHVS; CDR2 reads FNYEAQ.

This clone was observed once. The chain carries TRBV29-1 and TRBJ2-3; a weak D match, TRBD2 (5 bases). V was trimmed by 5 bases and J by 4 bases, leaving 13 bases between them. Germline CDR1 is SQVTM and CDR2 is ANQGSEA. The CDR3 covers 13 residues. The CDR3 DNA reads TGCAGCGTTCCCACCGGGGTAGCAGATACGCAGTATTTT. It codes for CSVPTGVADTQYF.